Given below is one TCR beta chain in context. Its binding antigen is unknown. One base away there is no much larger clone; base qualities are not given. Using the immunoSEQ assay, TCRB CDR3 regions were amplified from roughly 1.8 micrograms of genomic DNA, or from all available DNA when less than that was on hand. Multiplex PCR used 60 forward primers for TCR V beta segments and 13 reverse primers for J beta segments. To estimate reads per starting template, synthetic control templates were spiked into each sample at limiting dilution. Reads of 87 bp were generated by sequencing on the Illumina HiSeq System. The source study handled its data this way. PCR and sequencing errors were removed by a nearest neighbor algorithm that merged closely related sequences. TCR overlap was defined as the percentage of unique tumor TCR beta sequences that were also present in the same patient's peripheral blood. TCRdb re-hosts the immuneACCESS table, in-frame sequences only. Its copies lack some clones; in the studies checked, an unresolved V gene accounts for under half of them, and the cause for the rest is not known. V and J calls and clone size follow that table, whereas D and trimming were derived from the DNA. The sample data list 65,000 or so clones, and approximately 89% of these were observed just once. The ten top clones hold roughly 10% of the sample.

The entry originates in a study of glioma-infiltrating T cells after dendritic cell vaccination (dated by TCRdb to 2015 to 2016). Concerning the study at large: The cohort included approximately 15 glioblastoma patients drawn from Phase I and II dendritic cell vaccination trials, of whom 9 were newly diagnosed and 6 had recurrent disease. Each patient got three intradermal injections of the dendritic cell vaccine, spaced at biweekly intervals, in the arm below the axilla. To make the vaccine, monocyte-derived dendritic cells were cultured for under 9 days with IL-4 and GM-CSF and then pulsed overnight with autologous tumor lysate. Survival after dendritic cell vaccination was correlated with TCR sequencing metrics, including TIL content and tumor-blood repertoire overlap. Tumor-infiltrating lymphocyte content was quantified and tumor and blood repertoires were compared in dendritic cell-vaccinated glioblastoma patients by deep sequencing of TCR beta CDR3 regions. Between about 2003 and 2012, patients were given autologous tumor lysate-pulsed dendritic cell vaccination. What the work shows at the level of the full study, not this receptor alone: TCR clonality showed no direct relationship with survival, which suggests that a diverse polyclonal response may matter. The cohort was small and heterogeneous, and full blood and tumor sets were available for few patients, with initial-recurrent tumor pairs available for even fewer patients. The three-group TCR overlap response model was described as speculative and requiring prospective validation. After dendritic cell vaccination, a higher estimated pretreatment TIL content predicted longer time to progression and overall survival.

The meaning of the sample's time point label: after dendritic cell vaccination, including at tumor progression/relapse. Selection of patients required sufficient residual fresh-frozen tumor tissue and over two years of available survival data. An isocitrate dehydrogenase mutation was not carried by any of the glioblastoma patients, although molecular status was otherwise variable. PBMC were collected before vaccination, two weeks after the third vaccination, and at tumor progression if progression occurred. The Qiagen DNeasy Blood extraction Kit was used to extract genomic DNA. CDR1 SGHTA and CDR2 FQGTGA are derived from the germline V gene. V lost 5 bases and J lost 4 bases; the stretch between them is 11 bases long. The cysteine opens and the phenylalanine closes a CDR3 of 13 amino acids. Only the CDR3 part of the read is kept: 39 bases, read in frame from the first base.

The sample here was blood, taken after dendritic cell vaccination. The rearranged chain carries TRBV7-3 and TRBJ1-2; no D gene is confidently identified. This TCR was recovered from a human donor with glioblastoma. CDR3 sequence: CASSHSSVYGYTF. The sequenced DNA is TGTGCCAGCAGCCACAGCTCTGTCTATGGCTACACCTTC.